The 18 T cell receptor beta chains presented below share a single source sample, sequenced in a study of shared clonotypes between healthy human individuals. Libraries were prepared by immunoSEQ multiplex PCR; TCRdb keeps only in-frame clonotypes and omits some of them. The sample has 2 million to 2.5 million clones, approximately 94% seen once. Sequences were obtained from naive CD4+ T cells sorted from blood. Subset indicated: CD45RA+ positively selected. These receptors were collected from a man between 18 and 29 years old in good health.

The chain carries TRBV16 and TRBJ1-6; TRBD1 might be the D (6 bases). Germline V gene lookup returns CDR1 KGHSY and CDR2 FQNENV. V lost 2 bases and J 7 bases, leaving 12 bases between the germline ends. The CDR3 totals 15 residues. CDR3 residues: CASSQDRTGNSPLHF. DNA of the CDR3: TGTGCCAGCAGCCAAGACAGAACAGGGAATTCACCCCTCCACTTT.

For this clone: Other DNA sequences in the same sample also yield this CDR3. The chain recombines TRBV2 with TRBJ1-2; no definite D call. V was clipped by 3 bases and J by 2 bases, with 7 bases between them. CDR1 and CDR2 (germline): SNHLY, FYNNEI. The CDR3 extends over 13 amino acids. This chain's CDR3 is CASSDSGNYGYTF. The CDR3 nucleotides are TGTGCCAGCAGTGACTCGGGAAACTATGGCTACACCTTC.

Comment on this clone: The same CDR3 can be traced to other DNA sequences in this sample. The genes are TRBV6-1 and TRBJ1-1, with 9 bases lining up with TRBD1. The V and J ends lost 6 bases and 1 base, in that order; junction bases with no gene match: 3. CDR3 length equals 14 residues. CDR1 MNHNS and CDR2 SASEGT come from the germline V gene. CDR3 nucleotide sequence: TGTGCCAGCAGCGGACAGGGGTCGAACACTGAAGCTTTCTTT. It is translated as CASSGQGSNTEAFF.

This chain joins TRBV7-2 and TRBJ2-7; D might be TRBD1 (5 bases). The V gene's germline CDR1 is SGHTA and CDR2 FQGNSA. The V gene lost 5 bases and the J gene lost 1 base, with 12 bases spanning the gap. This CDR3 spans 14 amino acids. This chain's CDR3 is CASSPRQLSYEQYF. The CDR3 DNA follows: TGTGCCAGCAGCCCAAGACAGTTATCCTACGAGCAGTACTTC.

This chain connects TRBV11-2 to TRBJ1-2; D is undetermined. V gave up 1 base and J gave up 10 bases, with 10 bases separating them. From germline, CDR1 is SGHAT and CDR2 FQNNGV. This CDR3 region has 12 residues. The CDR3 reads CASSLAPDSYTF. CDR3 sequence (DNA): TGTGCCAGCAGCTTAGCACCAGATTCCTACACCTTC. Combining the CDR3 with reference TRBV11-2 and TRBJ1-2 gives the whole variable domain EAGVAQSPRYKIIEKRQSVAFWCNPISGHATLYWYQQILGQGPKLLIQFQNNGVVDDSQLPKDRFSAERLKGVDSTLKIQPAKLEDSAVYLCASSLAPDSYTFGSGTRLTVV.

The rearrangement uses TRBV28 and TRBJ1-6; no clear D gene. The CDR3 runs 14 residues. Germline assignment: CDR1 MDHEN and CDR2 SYDVKM. V was clipped by 4 bases and J by 3 bases, with 7 bases between them. CDR3 residues: CASSSQDYNSPLHF. Written as DNA, the CDR3 is TGTGCCAGCAGTTCTCAAGACTATAATTCACCCCTCCACTTT.

The V and J genes are TRBV5-1 and TRBJ2-5; 12 bases match TRBD1. Trimming took 4 bases from V and 4 from J; bases not matched to a gene: 8. Per the germline V gene, CDR1 is SGHRS and CDR2 is YFSETQ. This CDR3 has 16 amino acids. The CDR3 nucleotides are TGCGCCAGCAGCACCGGAGGGACAGGGGGCGTAGAGACCCAGTACTTC. This sequence encodes CASSTGGTGGVETQYF.

The rearrangement joins TRBV18 to TRBJ2-7; 8 nucleotides align to TRBD2. The CDR3 is made up of 14 amino acids. The germline V gene encodes CDR1 KGHSH and CDR2 LQKENI. The trim removed 3 bases at V and 7 bases at J, leaving 8 bases unmatched. The CDR3 spells CASSPSGGAREQYF. The CDR3 nucleotides read TGTGCCAGCTCACCTTCCGGGGGGGCGCGGGAGCAGTACTTC.

The rearrangement joins TRBV7-9 to TRBJ2-1, with a weak D call TRBD1 (6 bases). Germline V gene data show CDR1 as SEHNR and CDR2 as FQNEAQ (reference sequence). Trimming left V 3 bases short and J 4 bases short, with 10 bases between. The CDR3 loop spans 14 amino acids. For the CDR3, the DNA is TGTGCCAGCAGCTTGCGACAGGTTTACAATGAGCAGTTCTTC. Amino acid sequence: CASSLRQVYNEQFF. Drawing the rest from reference TRBV7-9 and TRBJ2-1, the complete variable domain is DTGVSQNPRHKITKRGQNVTFRCDPISEHNRLYWYRQTLGQGPEFLTYFQNEAQLEKSRLLSDRFSAERPKGSFSTLEIQRTEQGDSAMYLCASSLRQVYNEQFFGPGTRLTVL.

The V and J genes are TRBV5-1 and TRBJ2-7; D ambiguous. The CDR3 covers 14 residues. Looked up from germline, CDR1 is SGHRS and CDR2 is YFSETQ. The V and J ends lost 0 bases and 2 bases respectively, with 9 bases between them. The CDR3 DNA reads as TGCGCCAGCAGCTTGGGGACGCCAGCCTACGAGCAGTACTTC. As protein: CASSLGTPAYEQYF. The complete variable domain, with remaining parts taken from reference TRBV5-1 and TRBJ2-7, reads KAGVTQTPRYLIKTRGQQVTLSCSPISGHRSVSWYQQTPGQGLQFLFEYFSETQRNKGNFPGRFSGRQFSNSRSEMNVSTLELGDSALYLCASSLGTPAYEQYFGPGTRLTVT.

With regard to this clone: Other DNA sequences in the same sample also yield this CDR3. The chain joins TRBV5-1 to TRBJ2-1, with 9 bases lining up with TRBD2. The germline CDR1 and CDR2 sequences are SGHRS and YFSETQ. The junction had 4 bases not matched to a gene; V was cut back by 0 bases and J by 0 bases. This CDR3 spans 17 amino acids. The CDR3 sequence is CASSLGLAGSSYNEQFF. The DNA for the CDR3 is TGCGCCAGCAGCTTGGGGCTAGCGGGAAGCTCCTACAATGAGCAGTTCTTC.

This clone came up once. V usage is TRBV18 and J usage is TRBJ1-6; 7 nucleotides match TRBD1. This CDR3 is built from 15 residues. The J segment lost 7 bases and the V segment lost 2 bases, leaving 5 bases of the junction unmatched. Germline assignment: CDR1 KGHSH and CDR2 LQKENI. The CDR3 sequence is CASSPWDSANSPLHF. DNA of the CDR3: TGTGCCAGCTCACCATGGGACAGCGCGAATTCACCCCTCCACTTT.

The V and J genes are TRBV27 and TRBJ2-5; a possible D gene is TRBD2 (7 bases). CDR1 MNHEY and CDR2 SMNVEV come from the germline V gene (reference sequence). The CDR3 runs to 15 residues. The V end lost 6 bases, the J end lost 5 bases, and 19 bases lay between the germline ends. In DNA form, the CDR3 reads TGTGCCAGCAGCCCTTCCCGGGGGCGGGGGGAGACCCAGTACTTC. Translating gives CASSPSRGRGETQYF.

V and J are TRBV30 and TRBJ2-1, with D perhaps assigned TRBD1 or TRBD2 (6 bases each). The CDR3 length is 17 residues. The germline V gene encodes CDR1 GTSNPN and CDR2 SVGIG (reference sequence). Trimming left V 2 bases short and J 7 bases short, with 24 bases between. CDR3 amino acids: CAWSTPRGRESINEQFF. The CDR3, as DNA: TGTGCCTGGAGTACCCCCAGGGGCCGGGAGAGCATTAATGAGCAGTTCTTC. Using reference TRBV30 and TRBJ2-1 for the parts outside the CDR3, the full variable domain is SQTIHQWPATLVQPVGSPLSLECTVEGTSNPNLYWYRQAAGRGLQLLFYSVGIGQISSEVPQNLSASRPQDRQFILSSKKLLLSDSGFYLCAWSTPRGRESINEQFFGPGTRLTVL.

As to this clone: The sample holds other DNA sequences that translate to the same CDR3. The CDR3 region is CASSITAMNTEAFF. In DNA form, the CDR3 reads TGTGCCAGTAGTATAACGGCGATGAACACTGAAGCTTTCTTT. The genes are TRBV19 and TRBJ1-1; no clear D gene. The CDR3 has 14 residues. Trimming left V 2 bases short and J 0 bases short, with 7 bases between. The V gene's germline CDR1 is LNHDA and CDR2 SQIVND (reference sequence).

The chain combines TRBV9 with TRBJ2-5; D tentatively fits TRBD1 or TRBD2 (5 bases each). The CDR3 covers 14 residues. Trimming left V 3 bases short and J 1 base short, with 10 bases between. Germline CDR1 SGDLS, CDR2 YYNGEE. CDR3 sequence (DNA): TGTGCCAGCAGCGGGGGACCCAGCCAAGAGACCCAGTACTTC. Amino acids: CASSGGPSQETQYF. The full variable domain, rest sourced from reference TRBV9 and TRBJ2-5, is DSGVTQTPKHLITATGQRVTLRCSPRSGDLSVYWYQQSLDQGLQFLIQYYNGEERAKGNILERFSAQQFPDLHSELNLSSLELGDSALYFCASSGGPSQETQYFGPGTRLLVL.

This rearrangement joins TRBV19 to TRBJ2-7, with D unresolved. Trimming removed 0 bases at V and 6 bases at J, with 12 bases between. This CDR3 has 14 amino acids. Germline-derived CDR1 and CDR2 are LNHDA and SQIVND (reference sequence). CDR3 bases: TGTGCCAGTAGTATAGATGCCAGCGCCCCCGAGCAGTACTTC. Encoded protein: CASSIDASAPEQYF.

The chain employs TRBV4-1 and TRBJ2-7; TRBD1 aligns across 10 bases. Unmatched junction bases numbered 3, after V lost 4 bases and J lost 3 bases. Germline V CDR1 and CDR2: MGHRA, YSYEKL. This CDR3 contains 14 residues. The CDR3 here is CASSLRTGGYEQYF. In nucleotides, the CDR3 is TGCGCCAGCAGCCTAAGGACAGGGGGCTACGAGCAGTACTTC.